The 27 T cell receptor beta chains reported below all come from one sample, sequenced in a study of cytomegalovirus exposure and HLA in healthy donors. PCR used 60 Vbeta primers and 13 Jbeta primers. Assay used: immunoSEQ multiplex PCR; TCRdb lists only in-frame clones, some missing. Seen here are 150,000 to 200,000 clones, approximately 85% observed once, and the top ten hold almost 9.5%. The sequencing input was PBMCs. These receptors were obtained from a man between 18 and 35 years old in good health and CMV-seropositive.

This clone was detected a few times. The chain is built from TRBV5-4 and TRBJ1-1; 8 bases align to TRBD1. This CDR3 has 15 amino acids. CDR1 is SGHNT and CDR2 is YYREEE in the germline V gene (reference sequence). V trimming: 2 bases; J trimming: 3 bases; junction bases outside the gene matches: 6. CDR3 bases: TGTGCCAGCAGCTTTTTCCAGGGGGCCGACACTGAAGCTTTCTTT. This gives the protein CASSFFQGADTEAFF.

In DNA form, the CDR3 reads TGTGCCAGCAGTGGACGAGGGGGCCGGGACACAGATACGCAGTATTTT. Amino acids: CASSGRGGRDTDTQYF. V is TRBV2 and J is TRBJ2-3; 7 bases line up with TRBD1. The V gene's germline CDR1 is SNHLY and CDR2 FYNNEI. The junction had 9 bases not matched to a gene; V was cut back by 4 bases and J by 2 bases. The CDR3 runs to 16 residues.

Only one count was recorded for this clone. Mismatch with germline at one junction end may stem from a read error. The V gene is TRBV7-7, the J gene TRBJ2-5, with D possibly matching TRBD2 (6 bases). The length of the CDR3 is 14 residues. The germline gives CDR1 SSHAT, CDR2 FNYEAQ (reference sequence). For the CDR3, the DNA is TGTGCCAGCAGCTTAGGGTTATCGGGAGAGGCCCAGTACTTC. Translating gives CASSLGLSGEAQYF.

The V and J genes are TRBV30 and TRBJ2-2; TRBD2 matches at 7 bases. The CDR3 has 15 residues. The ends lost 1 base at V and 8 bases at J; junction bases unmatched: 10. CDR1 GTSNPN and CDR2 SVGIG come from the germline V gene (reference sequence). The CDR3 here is CAWSGLWTGGGELFF. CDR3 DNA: TGTGCCTGGAGTGGACTCTGGACGGGAGGAGGGGAGCTGTTTTTT.

This CDR3 is CASRTAGRAKTNTGELFF. The CDR3 DNA reads TGTGCCAGCAGAACTGCAGGCCGCGCTAAAACGAACACCGGGGAGCTGTTTTTT. The genes are TRBV11-2 and TRBJ2-2, with no clear D. The V and J ends lost 6 bases and 0 bases respectively, with 20 bases between them. CDR3 length equals 18 residues. Germline lookup yields CDR1 SGHAT and CDR2 FQNNGV.

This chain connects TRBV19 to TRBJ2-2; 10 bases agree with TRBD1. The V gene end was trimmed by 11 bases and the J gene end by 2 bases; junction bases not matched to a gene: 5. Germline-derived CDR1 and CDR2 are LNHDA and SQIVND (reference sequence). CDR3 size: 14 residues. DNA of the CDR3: TGTGCCGGACGGACAGGGGGTAACACCGGGGAGCTGTTTTTT. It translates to CAGRTGGNTGELFF.

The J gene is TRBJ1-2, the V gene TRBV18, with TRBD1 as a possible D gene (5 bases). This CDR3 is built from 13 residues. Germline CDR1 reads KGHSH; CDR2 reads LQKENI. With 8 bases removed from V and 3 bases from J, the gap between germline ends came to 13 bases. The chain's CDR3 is CASPAQGDYGYTF. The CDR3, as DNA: TGTGCCAGCCCGGCTCAGGGTGACTATGGCTACACCTTC.

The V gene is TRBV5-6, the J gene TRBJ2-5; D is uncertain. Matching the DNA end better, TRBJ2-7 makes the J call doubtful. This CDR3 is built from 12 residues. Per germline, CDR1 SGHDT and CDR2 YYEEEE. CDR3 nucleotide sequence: TGTGCCAGCAGCTTGGGGCTAGGCGAGCAGTACTTC. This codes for CASSLGLGEQYF.

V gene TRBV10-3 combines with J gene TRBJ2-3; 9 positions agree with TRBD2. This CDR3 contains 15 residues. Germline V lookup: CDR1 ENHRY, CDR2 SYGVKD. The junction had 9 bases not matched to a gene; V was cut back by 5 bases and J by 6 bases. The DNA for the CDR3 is TGTGCCATCAGTCTAGGGCTAGCGGGGTCGGATACGCAGTATTTT. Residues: CAISLGLAGSDTQYF.

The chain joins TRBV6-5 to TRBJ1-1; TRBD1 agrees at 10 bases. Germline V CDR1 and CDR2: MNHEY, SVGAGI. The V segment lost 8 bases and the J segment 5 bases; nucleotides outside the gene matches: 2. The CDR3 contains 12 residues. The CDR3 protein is CASGTGVTEAFF. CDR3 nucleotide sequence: TGTGCCAGCGGGACAGGGGTTACTGAAGCTTTCTTT.

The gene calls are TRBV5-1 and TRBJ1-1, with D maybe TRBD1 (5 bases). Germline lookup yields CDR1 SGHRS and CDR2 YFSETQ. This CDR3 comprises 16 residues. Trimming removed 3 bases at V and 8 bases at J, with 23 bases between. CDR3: CASSSIPGAQGKEAFF. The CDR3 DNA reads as TGCGCCAGCAGCTCGATTCCTGGGGCGCAAGGTAAGGAAGCTTTCTTT.

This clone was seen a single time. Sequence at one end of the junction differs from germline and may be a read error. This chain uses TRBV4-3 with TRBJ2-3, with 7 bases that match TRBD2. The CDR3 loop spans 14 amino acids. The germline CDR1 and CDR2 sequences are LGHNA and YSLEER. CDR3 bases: TGCGCCAGCAGCCTGGGACTAAGCACAGGTACGCAGTATTTT. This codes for CASSLGLSTGTQYF.

The CDR3 spells CASSHWGDPETQYF. The CDR3 bases are TGCGCCAGCAGCCATTGGGGGGATCCAGAGACCCAGTACTTC. The rearrangement joins TRBV4-1 to TRBJ2-5, with a tentative D call TRBD2 (6 bases). This CDR3 spans 14 amino acids. CDR1 and CDR2 (germline): MGHRA, YSYEKL. The V gene lost 3 bases and the J gene lost 4 bases, with 12 bases spanning the gap.

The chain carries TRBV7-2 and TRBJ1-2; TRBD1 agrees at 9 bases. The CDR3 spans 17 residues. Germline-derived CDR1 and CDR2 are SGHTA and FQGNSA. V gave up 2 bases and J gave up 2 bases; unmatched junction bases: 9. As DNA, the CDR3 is TGTGCCAGCAGCTTAATGACAGGGGGTGTTTTGAACTATGGCTACACCTTC. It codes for CASSLMTGGVLNYGYTF.

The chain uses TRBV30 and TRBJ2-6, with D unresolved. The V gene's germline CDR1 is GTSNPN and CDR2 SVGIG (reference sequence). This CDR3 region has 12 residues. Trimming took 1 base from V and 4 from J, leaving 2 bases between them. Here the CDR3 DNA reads TGTGCCTGGAGTGCGGGGGCCAACGTCCTGACTTTC. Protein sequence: CAWSAGANVLTF.

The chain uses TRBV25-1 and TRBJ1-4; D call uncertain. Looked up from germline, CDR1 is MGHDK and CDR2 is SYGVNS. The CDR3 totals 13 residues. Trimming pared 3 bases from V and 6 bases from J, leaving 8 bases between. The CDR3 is CASSDSSDEKLFF. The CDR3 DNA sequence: TGTGCCAGCAGTGATTCGAGTGATGAAAAACTGTTTTTT.

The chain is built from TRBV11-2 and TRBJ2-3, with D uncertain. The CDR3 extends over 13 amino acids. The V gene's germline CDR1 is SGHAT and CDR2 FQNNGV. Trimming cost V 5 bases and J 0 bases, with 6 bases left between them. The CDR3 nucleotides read TGTGCCAGCAGCCAAATTAGCACAGATACGCAGTATTTT. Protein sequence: CASSQISTDTQYF.

CDR3 amino acids: CASRDRGSPRNQPQHF. The CDR3 bases are TGTGCCAGCCGAGACAGGGGGTCGCCCCGCAATCAGCCCCAGCATTTT. This chain uses TRBV27 with TRBJ1-5, with 9 bases fitting TRBD1. The CDR3 sequence is 16 residues long. After removal of 8 bases from V and 2 bases from J, the junction contained 10 bases not matched to a gene. Germline V gene sequence: CDR1 MNHEY, CDR2 SMNVEV (reference sequence).

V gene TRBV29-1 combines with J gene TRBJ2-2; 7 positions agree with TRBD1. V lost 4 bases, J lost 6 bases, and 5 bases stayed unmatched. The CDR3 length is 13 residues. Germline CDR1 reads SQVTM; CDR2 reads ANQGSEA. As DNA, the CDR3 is TGCAGCGTTGCTAGCCAGGGGGCCGGGGAGCTGTTTTTT. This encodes CSVASQGAGELFF.

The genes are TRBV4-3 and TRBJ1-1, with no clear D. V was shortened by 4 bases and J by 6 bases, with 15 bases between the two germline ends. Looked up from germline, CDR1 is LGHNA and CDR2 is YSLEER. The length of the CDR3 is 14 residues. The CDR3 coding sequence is TGCGCCAGCAGCCGCGCGGCAGCCACCGCTGAAGCTTTCTTT. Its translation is CASSRAAATAEAFF.

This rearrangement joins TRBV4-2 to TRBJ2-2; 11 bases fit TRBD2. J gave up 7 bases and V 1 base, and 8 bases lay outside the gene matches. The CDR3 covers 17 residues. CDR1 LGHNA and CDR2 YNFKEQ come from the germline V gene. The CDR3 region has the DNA TGTGCCAGCAGCCAAGGACTAGCGGGATCTACAGGCGGGGAGCTGTTTTTT. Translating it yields CASSQGLAGSTGGELFF.

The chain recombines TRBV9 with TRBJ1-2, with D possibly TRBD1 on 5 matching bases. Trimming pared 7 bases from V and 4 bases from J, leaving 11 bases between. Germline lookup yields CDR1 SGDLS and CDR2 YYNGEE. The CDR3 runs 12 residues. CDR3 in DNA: TGTGCCAGCGGAGGGGAAGCCTATGGCTACACCTTC. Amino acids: CASGGEAYGYTF.

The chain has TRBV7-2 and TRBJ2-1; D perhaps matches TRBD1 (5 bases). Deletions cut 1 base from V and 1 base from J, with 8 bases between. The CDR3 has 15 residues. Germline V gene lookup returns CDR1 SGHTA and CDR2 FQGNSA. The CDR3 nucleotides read TGTGCCAGCAGCTTAGTGCAGGGTTCCTACAATGAGCAGTTCTTC. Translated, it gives CASSLVQGSYNEQFF.

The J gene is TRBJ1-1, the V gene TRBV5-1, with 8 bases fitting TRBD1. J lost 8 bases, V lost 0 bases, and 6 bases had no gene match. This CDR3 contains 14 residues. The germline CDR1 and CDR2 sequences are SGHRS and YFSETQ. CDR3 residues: CASSLGGQAQEAFF. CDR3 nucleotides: TGCGCCAGCAGCTTGGGGGGACAGGCCCAGGAAGCTTTCTTT. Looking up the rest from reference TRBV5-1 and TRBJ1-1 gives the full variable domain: KAGVTQTPRYLIKTRGQQVTLSCSPISGHRSVSWYQQTPGQGLQFLFEYFSETQRNKGNFPGRFSGRQFSNSRSEMNVSTLELGDSALYLCASSLGGQAQEAFFGQGTRLTVV.

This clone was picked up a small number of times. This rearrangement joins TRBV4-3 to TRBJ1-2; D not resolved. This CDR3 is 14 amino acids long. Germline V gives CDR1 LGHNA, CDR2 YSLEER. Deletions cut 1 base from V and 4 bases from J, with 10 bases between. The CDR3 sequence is CASSQVGSLYGYTF. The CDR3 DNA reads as TGCGCCAGCAGCCAAGTTGGTAGCCTCTATGGCTACACCTTC.

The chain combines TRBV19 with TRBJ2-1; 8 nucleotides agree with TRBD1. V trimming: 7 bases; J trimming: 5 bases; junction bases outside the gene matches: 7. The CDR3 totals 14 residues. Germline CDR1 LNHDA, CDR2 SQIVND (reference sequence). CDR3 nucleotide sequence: TGTGCCAGTATTAGTCGGACAGGGAACAATGAGCAGTTCTTC. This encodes CASISRTGNNEQFF.

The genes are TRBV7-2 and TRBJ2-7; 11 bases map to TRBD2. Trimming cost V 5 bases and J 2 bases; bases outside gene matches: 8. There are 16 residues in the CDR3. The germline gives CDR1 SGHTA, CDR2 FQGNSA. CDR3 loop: CASSPTSSGGPYEQYF. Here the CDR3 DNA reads TGTGCCAGCAGCCCGACATCTAGCGGGGGGCCCTACGAGCAGTACTTC.